Detailed here is one T cell receptor beta chain. The entry originates in a study of blood T cell repertoires in COVID-19. As for the study in general: The United States, Italy and Spain supplied acute and convalescent COVID-19 samples. T cells, B-cell-depleted T cells, or PBMCs supplied cDNA or gDNA.

V shed 1 base and J shed 1 base, with 8 bases lying between them. Germline assignment: CDR1 LNHDA and CDR2 SQIVND (reference sequence). The CDR3 is 15 residues long. Original handling: Amplification of reference gene primers provided the estimated nucleated cell counts. Assay used: immunoSEQ multiplex PCR; TCRdb lists only in-frame clones, some missing. The V and J calls and the clone size are those of that table, but D and trimming were determined from the DNA. Here the sample spans roughly 200,000 clones, roughly 85% being singletons. Sequences were obtained from peripheral blood. The gene calls are TRBV19 and TRBJ1-5; D is uncertain. The receptor comes from a woman in her fifties or sixties with acute or convalescent COVID-19. The CDR3 protein is CASSIVGGSNQPQHF. The CDR3 DNA follows: TGTGCCAGTAGTATAGTTGGAGGGAGCAATCAGCCCCAGCATTTT.